This TCR beta chain was identified in a study of T cells in narcolepsy. Turning to the study itself: Patients with NT1 or NT2 and healthy control donors were enrolled. Study-level points and caveats: No autoreactive T cell clone sequences appeared in some memory CD4+ repertoires.

The CDR3 consists of 11 residues. Trimming took off 5 bases at V and 12 bases at J, with 13 bases between the two ends. Germline V gene data show CDR1 as DFQATT and CDR2 as SNEGSKA (reference sequence). A note on this clone: Its antigen is unknown.

Assay: immunoSEQ multiplex PCR; the TCRdb copy retains only in-frame clones and omits some. Of over 30,000 clones listed, approximately 85% are singletons. This TCR was recovered from a human donor with narcolepsy. Sequencing used CD45RA- memory CD4+ T cells from PBMCs. J is TRBJ1-4 and V is TRBV20-1; possible D gene TRBD1, 5 bases. CDR3 coding DNA: TGCAGTGCTTACTGGGGGTGGGAACTGTTTTTT. Encoded protein: CSAYWGWELFF.